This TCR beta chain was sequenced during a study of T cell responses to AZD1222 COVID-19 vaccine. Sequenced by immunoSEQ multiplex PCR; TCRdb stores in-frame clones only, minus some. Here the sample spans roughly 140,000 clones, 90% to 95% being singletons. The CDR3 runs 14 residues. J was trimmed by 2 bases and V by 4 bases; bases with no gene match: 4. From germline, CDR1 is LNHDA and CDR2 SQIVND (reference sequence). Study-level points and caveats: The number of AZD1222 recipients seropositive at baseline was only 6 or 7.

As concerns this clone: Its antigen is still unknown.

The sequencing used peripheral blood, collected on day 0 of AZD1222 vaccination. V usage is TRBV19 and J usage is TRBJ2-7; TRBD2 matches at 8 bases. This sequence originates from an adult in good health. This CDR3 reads CASSTSGSTYEQYF. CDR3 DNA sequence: TGTGCCAGTAGTACCAGCGGGAGTACCTACGAGCAGTACTTC.